Below, 17 T cell receptor beta chains from the same sample are listed, as sequenced in a study of T-cell memory formation after mild COVID-19. TCRdb itself ran the 5' RACE reads through MiXCR, one entry per CDR3 protein. The sample lists 350,000 to 450,000 distinct CDR3 sequences; roughly 26% were seen once. Material for sequencing was PBMCs or a T cell subset sorted from them (not recorded which). The receptors were sampled from an adult woman who had mild COVID-19 (a few samples of this study predate the infection). Cell type and time point are not known.

This clonotype was counted a few times. CDR3 sequence: CASSQFGMTTGGEAGELFF. The CDR3 DNA is TGTGCCAGCAGCCAATTTGGAATGACGACAGGGGGCGAAGCCGGGGAGCTGTTTTTT. The chain employs TRBV4-2 and TRBJ2-2; 10 nucleotides line up with TRBD1. CDR3 length equals 19 residues. V dropped 2 bases and J dropped 6; count of bases not matched to a gene: 15. Germline values: CDR1 LGHNA, CDR2 YNFKEQ.

This clonotype was found many times. The chain is built from TRBV7-6 and TRBJ2-7, with a weak D call TRBD2 (5 bases). Trimming removed 4 bases from V and 2 bases from J, with 6 bases in between. Germline-derived CDR1 and CDR2 are SGHVS and FNYEAQ. The length of the CDR3 is 12 residues. CDR3 in DNA: TGTGCCAGCAGCTCCGGGGCCTACGAGCAGTACTTC. It is translated as CASSSGAYEQYF.

This rearrangement joins TRBV27 to TRBJ2-3; D remains ambiguous. Trimming cost V 7 bases and J 13 bases, with 21 bases left between them. The V gene's germline CDR1 is MNHEY and CDR2 SMNVEV (reference sequence). The CDR3 contains 13 residues. CDR3 loop: CASNNLGDLAKYF. The CDR3 nucleotides read TGTGCCAGCAATAATCTTGGCGACTTGGCTAAGTATTTT.

The chain uses TRBV24-1 and TRBJ2-1, with a weak D call TRBD2 (8 bases). The CDR3 sequence is 12 residues long. CDR1 and CDR2 (germline): KGHDR, SFDVKD. Trimming removed 8 bases at V and 10 bases at J, with 14 bases between. The CDR3 nucleotides are TGTGCCACCAAGGGGGCGGGGGGCGAGCAGTTCTTC. The encoded protein is CATKGAGGEQFF.

This chain links TRBV7-9 with TRBJ2-7; 8 bases fit TRBD1. The length of the CDR3 is 18 residues. The germline V gene has CDR1 SEHNR and CDR2 FQNEAQ (reference sequence). The V gene end was trimmed by 2 bases and the J gene end by 3 bases; junction bases not matched to a gene: 15. In DNA form, the CDR3 reads TGTGCCAGCAGCTTAAGTCTGGGTCGGACAGGGAAATACTACGAGCAGTACTTC. This codes for CASSLSLGRTGKYYEQYF.

The sample holds a few counts of this clonotype. The chain combines TRBV6-5 with TRBJ2-7; TRBD1 matches at 9 bases. CDR1 is MNHEY and CDR2 is SVGAGI in the germline V gene. With 7 bases clipped from V and 1 base from J, the junction kept 5 bases outside the gene matches. The CDR3 loop spans 14 amino acids. CDR3: CASTRGQGSYEQYF. The CDR3 DNA is TGTGCCAGCACCAGAGGACAGGGGTCCTACGAGCAGTACTTC.

This clonotype appeared a few times. V gene TRBV4-1 combines with J gene TRBJ2-5, with TRBD1 identical over 7 bases. Germline CDR1 reads MGHRA; CDR2 reads YSYEKL. The CDR3 has 16 amino acids. V was pared by 1 base and J by 2 bases, with 7 bases of the junction left unmatched. The CDR3 is CASSQGQGPWQETQYF. The CDR3 DNA reads as TGCGCCAGCAGCCAAGGACAGGGTCCGTGGCAAGAGACCCAGTACTTC.

CDR3 sequence: CASSEPPSGIGQYF. CDR3 bases: TGTGCCAGCAGTGAACCCCCTAGCGGGATAGGACAGTACTTC. The chain uses TRBV6-1 and TRBJ2-4; 9 bases align to TRBD2. V lost 2 bases, J lost 13 bases, and 9 bases stayed unmatched. The germline V gene encodes CDR1 MNHNS and CDR2 SASEGT. This CDR3 spans 14 amino acids.

This clonotype has more than one count but fewer than ten. The rearrangement uses TRBV10-3 and TRBJ1-2; D remains ambiguous. Germline values: CDR1 ENHRY, CDR2 SYGVKD. V was trimmed by 7 bases and J by 8 bases, leaving 5 bases between them. There are 9 residues in the CDR3. The CDR3 DNA sequence: TGTGCCATCATGAGGGGCTACACCTTC. It yields the protein CAIMRGYTF.

V and J are TRBV7-9 and TRBJ1-6; a possible D gene is TRBD1 (6 bases). The CDR3 contains 15 residues. Trimming cost V 6 bases and J 6 bases, with 15 bases left between them. CDR1 is SEHNR, CDR2 FQNEAQ, per germline (reference sequence). The CDR3 loop reads CASRQATRGNSPLHF. The CDR3 DNA reads TGTGCCAGCAGACAAGCGACCAGGGGTAATTCACCCCTCCACTTT.

The chain uses TRBV20-1 and TRBJ2-1; TRBD2 agrees at 7 bases. The V segment lost 0 bases and the J segment 6 bases; nucleotides outside the gene matches: 11. CDR1 is DFQATT and CDR2 is SNEGSKA in the germline V gene (reference sequence). The CDR3 consists of 16 residues. The CDR3 nucleotides are TGCAGTGCTAGAGATCGGCCTGGCGGGAGTTTCAATGAGCAGTTCTTC. Encoded protein: CSARDRPGGSFNEQFF.

The J gene is TRBJ2-7, the V gene TRBV29-1; weak D call: TRBD1 (5 bases). Germline CDR1 SQVTM, CDR2 ANQGSEA. V lost 4 bases and J 2 bases, leaving 9 bases between the germline ends. CDR3 length: 12 residues. The CDR3 spells CSVVQGTYEQYF. The CDR3 DNA reads as TGCAGCGTTGTTCAGGGAACCTACGAGCAGTACTTC.

The rearrangement joins TRBV12-3 or TRBV12-4 to TRBJ2-3, with TRBD2 matching 7 bases. V shed 8 bases and J 8 bases; nucleotides not matched to a gene: 7. The CDR3 runs to 12 residues. In DNA form, the CDR3 reads TGTGCCAGCTCCCGGGCGGGGGTTACGCAGTATTTT. The encoded protein is CASSRAGVTQYF.

This clonotype was seen a handful of times. The V gene is TRBV4-1, the J gene TRBJ1-3; 10 nucleotides line up with TRBD1. The V gene's germline CDR1 is MGHRA and CDR2 YSYEKL. The length of the CDR3 is 16 residues. V was clipped by 1 base and J by 6 bases; unmatched bases: 6. The CDR3 DNA sequence: TGCGCCAGCAGCCAAGTGGAGACAGGGGGCTTAAACACCATATATTTT. This codes for CASSQVETGGLNTIYF.

This clonotype was picked up a small number of times. The CDR3 coding sequence is TGTGCCAGCAGCAAACTACTAGCGCGGAGCACAGATACGCAGTATTTT. It codes for CASSKLLARSTDTQYF. V and J are TRBV13 and TRBJ2-3; 7 bases line up with TRBD2. With 5 bases clipped from V and 0 bases from J, the junction kept 8 bases outside the gene matches. This CDR3 is built from 16 residues. Germline CDR1 reads PRHDT; CDR2 reads FYEKMQ (reference sequence).

This clonotype showed up just a few times. This chain uses TRBV12-3 or TRBV12-4 with TRBJ2-1; the match to TRBD2 covers 12 bases. The CDR3 runs to 16 residues. Trimming cost V 6 bases and J 6 bases; bases outside gene matches: 9. The CDR3 DNA is TGTGCCAGCAGCCCTCTAGCGGGAGGGGCGGTCAATGAGCAGTTCTTC. It yields the protein CASSPLAGGAVNEQFF.

The rearrangement links TRBV12-3 or TRBV12-4 to TRBJ2-5; 7 bases fit TRBD2. This CDR3 is built from 14 residues. V lost 4 bases, J lost 0 bases, and 2 bases stayed unmatched. The CDR3 region has the DNA TGTGCCAGCAGTTCGGGGGGAAACCAAGAGACCCAGTACTTC. Amino acid sequence: CASSSGGNQETQYF.